A selection of T cell receptor beta chains follows, all from one sample in a study of T cells in Graves' hyperthyroidism and ophthalmopathy. TCRdb reanalysed the multiplex PCR reads using MiXCR and keeps one entry per CDR3 protein. The repertoire consists of 250,000 to 300,000 distinct CDR3 sequences, with about a sixth occurring once and the leading ten covering approximately 57%. Material for sequencing was blood. These receptors were obtained from an older woman with Graves' ophthalmopathy. Each CDR3 is given with its conserved first and last residue. Each record gives: D gene, CDR3 length, J gene, clone size, V gene, CDR3 DNA, CDR3 protein. The D gene is left open where the match is weak. Only part of the rows carry a size: once, few, many, or a class if the clone is expanded.

TRBD1,13,TRBJ1-2,NA,TRBV7-3,TGTGCCAGCAGCGTCGGGACAGGTTTCGGCTACACCTTC,CASSVGTGFGYTF
TRBD1,14,TRBJ1-2,NA,TRBV19,TGTGCCAGTACCGGACAGGGGGCGAGCTATGGCTACACCTTC,CASTGQGASYGYTF
NA,14,TRBJ1-2,few,TRBV6-4,TGTGCCAGCAGTGACTCGGGGGGTTACTATGGCTACACCTTC,CASSDSGGYYGYTF
NA,18,TRBJ2-6,many,TRBV2,TGTGCCAGCAGTGAAGAGGCAGGGTCCGCTTTTGGGGCCAACGTCCTGACTTTC,CASSEEAGSAFGANVLTF
TRBD1,14,TRBJ1-6,many,TRBV5-8,TGTGCCAGCAGTTTTAGACAGGGGACTTCACCCCTCCACTTT,CASSFRQGTSPLHF
NA,13,TRBJ2-7,many,TRBV7-9,TGTGCCAGCAGCTTAGCGGGTGTTTACGAGCAGTACTTC,CASSLAGVYEQYF
TRBD1,14,TRBJ1-2,many,TRBV29-1,TGCAGCGTCCGGACAGGGAATGGGGGCTATGGCTACACCTTC,CSVRTGNGGYGYTF
NA,14,TRBJ1-1,few,TRBV20-1,TGCAGCGAGCCCCTAGGGCAGCGGAACACTGAAGCTTTCTTT,CSEPLGQRNTEAFF
TRBD2,17,TRBJ2-7,few,TRBV20-1,TGCAGTGCTAGGGGGGCTTTCGCGGGAGGAAACTCCTACGAGCAGTACTTC,CSARGAFAGGNSYEQYF
NA,16,TRBJ2-2,NA,TRBV9,TGTGCCAGCAGCGGGATACATTGGCTGGGCTCCGGGGAGCTGTTTTTT,CASSGIHWLGSGELFF
NA,15,TRBJ1-5,few,TRBV6-5,TGTGCCAGCAGTTATGGGATCGGAAGCAATCAGCCCCAGCATTTT,CASSYGIGSNQPQHF
TRBD1,14,TRBJ2-7,many,TRBV5-1,TGCGCCAGCAGCTTGGGACAGGGATACTACGAGCAGTACTTC,CASSLGQGYYEQYF
TRBD2,17,TRBJ2-3,NA,TRBV20-1,TGCAGTGCTAGAGCTCCCCCTAGCGGGGGAGTCACAGATACGCAGTATTTT,CSARAPPSGGVTDTQYF
TRBD1,14,TRBJ2-7,many,TRBV15,TGTGCCACCAGCAGGGGAGGACAGGGGTACGAGCAGTACTTC,CATSRGGQGYEQYF
TRBD2,18,TRBJ2-3,many,TRBV6-2/TRBV6-3,TGTGCCAGCAGTTACTCCCCGTCGACGCGGGGGGGCACAGATACGCAGTATTTT,CASSYSPSTRGGTDTQYF
NA,13,TRBJ1-5,many,TRBV28,TGTGCCAGCAGGTTACAGGGAAATCAGCCCCAGCATTTT,CASRLQGNQPQHF
NA,14,TRBJ2-7,NA,TRBV6-1,TGTGCCAGCATCCGGGGCGGGCTATCCTACGAGCAGTACTTC,CASIRGGLSYEQYF
TRBD1,12,TRBJ1-1,many,TRBV2,TGTGCCAGCTGGGACAGGGCGCCTGAAGCTTTCTTT,CASWDRAPEAFF
NA,15,TRBJ2-1,NA,TRBV5-8,TGTGCCAGCAGCCAAGACTCCGGCAGGCCCAATGAGCAGTTCTTC,CASSQDSGRPNEQFF
NA,14,TRBJ1-6,NA,TRBV6-2/TRBV6-3,TGTGCCAGCAGTTATGTCTCCTGGAATTCACCCCTCCACTTT,CASSYVSWNSPLHF
NA,16,TRBJ2-2,NA,TRBV6-2/TRBV6-3,TGTGCCAGCAGTTACGAGCAGGGAATTGGTACCGGGGAGCTGTTTTTT,CASSYEQGIGTGELFF
NA,11,TRBJ2-1,few,TRBV12-3/TRBV12-4,TGTGCCAGCAGTTTTATCTATGAGCAGTTCTTC,CASSFIYEQFF
TRBD1,13,TRBJ1-1,NA,TRBV18,TGTGCCAGCTCACTACAGGGGCACACTGAAGCTTTCTTT,CASSLQGHTEAFF
NA,15,TRBJ2-3,few,TRBV14,TGTGCCAGCAGCCAAGGCAGGGGCACCACAGATACGCAGTATTTT,CASSQGRGTTDTQYF
NA,12,TRBJ1-5,few,TRBV6-1,TGTGCCAGCGGACAGTCAAATCAGCCCCAGCATTTT,CASGQSNQPQHF
NA,16,TRBJ1-2,NA,TRBV7-9,TGTGCCAGCAGCCCAGAAGACCCTTGGCAGGCCGATGGCTACACCTTC,CASSPEDPWQADGYTF
TRBD2,16,TRBJ2-1,many,TRBV5-1,TGCGCCAGCAGCTCCGGGGGACTAGGGAACTACAATGAGCAGTTCTTC,CASSSGGLGNYNEQFF
TRBD1,13,TRBJ2-7,NA,TRBV6-2/TRBV6-3,TGTGCCAGCACATTACAGGGGACATACGAGCAGTACTTC,CASTLQGTYEQYF
NA,13,TRBJ1-6,NA,TRBV2,TGTGCCAGCAGCGTAGAGACCTCTTCACCCCTCCACTTT,CASSVETSSPLHF
NA,12,TRBJ1-1,NA,TRBV9,TGTGCCAGCAGCGATAGGAACACTGAAGCTTTCTTT,CASSDRNTEAFF
NA,12,TRBJ2-7,NA,TRBV7-2,TGTGCCAGCAGCGTAGTCCTTTACGAGCGGTACTTC,CASSVVLYERYF
NA,15,TRBJ1-5,many,TRBV6-6,TGTGCCAGCAGTTACTCGGCAGGGGAAAATCAGCCCCAGCATTTT,CASSYSAGENQPQHF
NA,16,TRBJ2-7,many,TRBV12-3/TRBV12-4,TGTGCCAGCAGCCGACTCCAGACAGGGAGGTCCTACGAGCAGTACTTC,CASSRLQTGRSYEQYF
NA,12,TRBJ2-5,NA,TRBV20-1,TGCAGTGCTAGGATGGGCCAAGAGACCCAGTACTTC,CSARMGQETQYF